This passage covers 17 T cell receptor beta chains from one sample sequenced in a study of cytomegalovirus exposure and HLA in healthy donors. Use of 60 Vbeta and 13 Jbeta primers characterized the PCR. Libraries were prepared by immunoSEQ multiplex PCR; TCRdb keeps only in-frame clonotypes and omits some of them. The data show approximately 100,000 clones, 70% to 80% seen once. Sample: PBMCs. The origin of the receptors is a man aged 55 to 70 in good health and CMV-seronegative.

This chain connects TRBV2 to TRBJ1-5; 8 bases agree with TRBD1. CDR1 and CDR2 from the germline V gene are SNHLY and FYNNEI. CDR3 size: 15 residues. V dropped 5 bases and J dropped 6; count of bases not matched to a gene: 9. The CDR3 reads CASSRQGANGQPQHF. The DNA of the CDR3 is TGTGCCAGCAGTCGGCAGGGGGCGAACGGTCAGCCCCAGCATTTT. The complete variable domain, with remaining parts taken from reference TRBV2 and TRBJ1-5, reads EPEVTQTPSHQVTQMGQEVILRCVPISNHLYFYWYRQILGQKVEFLVSFYNNEISEKSEIFDDQFSVERPDGSNFTLKIRSTKLEDSAMYFCASSRQGANGQPQHFGDGTRLSIL.

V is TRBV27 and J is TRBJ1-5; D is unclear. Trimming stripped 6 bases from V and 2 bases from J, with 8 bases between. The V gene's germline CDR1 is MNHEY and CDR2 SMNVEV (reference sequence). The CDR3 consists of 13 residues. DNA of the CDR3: TGTGCCAGCAGGGCTGGAGGCAATCAGCCCCAGCATTTT. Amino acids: CASRAGGNQPQHF.

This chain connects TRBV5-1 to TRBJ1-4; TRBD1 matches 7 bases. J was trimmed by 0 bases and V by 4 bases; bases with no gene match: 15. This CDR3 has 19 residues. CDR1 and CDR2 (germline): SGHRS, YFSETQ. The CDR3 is CASSPTPGQRETTNEKLFF. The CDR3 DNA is TGCGCCAGCAGCCCGACTCCGGGACAGAGGGAGACAACTAATGAAAAACTGTTTTTT. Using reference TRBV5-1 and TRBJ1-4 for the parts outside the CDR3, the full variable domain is KAGVTQTPRYLIKTRGQQVTLSCSPISGHRSVSWYQQTPGQGLQFLFEYFSETQRNKGNFPGRFSGRQFSNSRSEMNVSTLELGDSALYLCASSPTPGQRETTNEKLFFGSGTQLSVL.

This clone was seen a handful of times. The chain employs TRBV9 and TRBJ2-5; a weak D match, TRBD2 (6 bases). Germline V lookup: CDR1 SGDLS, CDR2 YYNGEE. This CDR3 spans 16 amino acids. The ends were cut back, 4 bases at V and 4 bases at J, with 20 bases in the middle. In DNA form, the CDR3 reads TGTGCCAGCAGCACTACCCCTGCAGGGAGGTCAGAGACCCAGTACTTC. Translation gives CASSTTPAGRSETQYF.

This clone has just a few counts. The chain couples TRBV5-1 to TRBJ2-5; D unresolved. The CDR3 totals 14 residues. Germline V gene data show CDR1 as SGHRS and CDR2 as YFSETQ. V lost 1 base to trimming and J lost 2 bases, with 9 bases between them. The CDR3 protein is CASSLLSQQETQYF. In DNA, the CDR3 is TGCGCCAGCAGCTTGCTTTCACAGCAAGAGACCCAGTACTTC.

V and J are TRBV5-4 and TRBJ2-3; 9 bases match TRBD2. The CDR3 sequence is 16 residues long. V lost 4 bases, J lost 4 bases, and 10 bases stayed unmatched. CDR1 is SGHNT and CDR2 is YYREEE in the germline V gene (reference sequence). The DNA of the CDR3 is TGTGCCAGCAGCCTAGATAGCGGGAGTGGGGCAGATACGCAGTATTTT. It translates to CASSLDSGSGADTQYF.

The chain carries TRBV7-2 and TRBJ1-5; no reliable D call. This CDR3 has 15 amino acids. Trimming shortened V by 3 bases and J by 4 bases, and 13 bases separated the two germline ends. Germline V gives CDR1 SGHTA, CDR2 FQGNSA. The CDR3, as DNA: TGTGCCAGCAGCTTCGGAGGCGCAGGAAATCAGCCCCAGCATTTT. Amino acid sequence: CASSFGGAGNQPQHF.

The CDR3 region has the DNA TGTGCCAGCAGCCAAGCGGAGCTGAACACCGGGGAGCTGTTTTTT. It translates to CASSQAELNTGELFF. V and J are TRBV4-2 and TRBJ2-2; no reliable D call. The CDR3 totals 15 residues. CDR1 LGHNA and CDR2 YNFKEQ come from the germline V gene. V shed 1 base and J shed 1 base, with 7 bases lying between them.

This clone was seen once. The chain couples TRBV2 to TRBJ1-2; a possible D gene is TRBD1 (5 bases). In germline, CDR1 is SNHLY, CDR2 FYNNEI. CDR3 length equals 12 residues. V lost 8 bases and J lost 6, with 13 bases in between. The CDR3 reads CASGRERDGYTF. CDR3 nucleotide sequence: TGTGCCAGCGGCAGGGAACGGGATGGCTACACCTTC. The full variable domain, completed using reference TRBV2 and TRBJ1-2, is EPEVTQTPSHQVTQMGQEVILRCVPISNHLYFYWYRQILGQKVEFLVSFYNNEISEKSEIFDDQFSVERPDGSNFTLKIRSTKLEDSAMYFCASGRERDGYTFGSGTRLTVV.

For the CDR3, the DNA is TGTGCCAGTACCTTTACAGGGGGCCGGTCTGGAAACACCATATATTTT. Translated: CASTFTGGRSGNTIYF. V gene TRBV19 combines with J gene TRBJ1-3; 9 positions agree with TRBD1. CDR3 size: 16 residues. Germline V gene data show CDR1 as LNHDA and CDR2 as SQIVND (reference sequence). Losses at the gene ends were 7 bases for V and 1 base for J; bases not matched to a gene: 8.

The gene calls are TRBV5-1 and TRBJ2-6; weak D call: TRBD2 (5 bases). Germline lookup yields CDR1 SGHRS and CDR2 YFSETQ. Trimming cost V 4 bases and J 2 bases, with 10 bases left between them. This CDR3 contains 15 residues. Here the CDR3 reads CASSHLGAGANVLTF. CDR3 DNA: TGCGCCAGCAGCCACCTCGGGGCTGGGGCCAACGTCCTGACTTTC.

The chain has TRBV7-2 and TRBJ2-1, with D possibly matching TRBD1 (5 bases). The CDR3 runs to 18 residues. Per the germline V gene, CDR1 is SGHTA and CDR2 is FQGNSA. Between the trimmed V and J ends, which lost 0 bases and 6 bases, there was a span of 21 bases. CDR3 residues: CASSLARRQLPQGNEQFF. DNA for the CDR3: TGTGCCAGCAGCTTAGCGAGGAGACAGTTACCCCAGGGCAATGAGCAGTTCTTC.

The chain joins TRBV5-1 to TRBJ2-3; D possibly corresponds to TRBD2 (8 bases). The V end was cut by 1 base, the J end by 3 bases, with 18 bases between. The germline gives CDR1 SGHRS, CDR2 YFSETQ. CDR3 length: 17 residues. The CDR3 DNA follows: TGCGCCAGCAGCTTGACAGGGGTCACGGGGGGGACAGATACGCAGTATTTT. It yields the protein CASSLTGVTGGTDTQYF.

The CDR3 here is CASIGWSSGANVLTF. The CDR3 bases are TGTGCCAGTATCGGATGGAGCTCTGGGGCCAACGTCCTGACTTTC. The chain links TRBV19 to TRBJ2-6, with D unclear. Germline CDR1 is LNHDA and CDR2 is SQIVND (reference sequence). The CDR3 is made up of 15 amino acids. V dropped 7 bases and J dropped 0 bases, with 10 bases sitting between them.

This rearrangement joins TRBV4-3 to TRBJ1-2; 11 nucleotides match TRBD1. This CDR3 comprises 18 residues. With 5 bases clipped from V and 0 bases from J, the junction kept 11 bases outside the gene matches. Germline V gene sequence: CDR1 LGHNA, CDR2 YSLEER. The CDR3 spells CASSSNTGTGGTNYGYTF. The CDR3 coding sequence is TGCGCCAGCAGCTCAAATACTGGGACAGGGGGAACTAACTATGGCTACACCTTC.

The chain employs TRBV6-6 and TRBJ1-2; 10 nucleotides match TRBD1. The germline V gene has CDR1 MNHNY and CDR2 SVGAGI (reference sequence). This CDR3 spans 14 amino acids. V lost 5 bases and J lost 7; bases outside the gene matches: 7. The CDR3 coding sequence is TGTGCCAGCAGTCGCACCGGGACAGGGGCTGGCTACACCTTC. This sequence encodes CASSRTGTGAGYTF.

CDR3: CASSPSGGARHEQFF. The CDR3 DNA is TGTGCCAGCAGCCCTAGCGGGGGGGCTCGTCATGAGCAGTTCTTC. This chain uses TRBV27 with TRBJ2-1, with 12 bases that match TRBD2. The CDR3 is 15 residues long. V trimming: 6 bases; J trimming: 8 bases; junction bases outside the gene matches: 8. Germline CDR1 is MNHEY and CDR2 is SMNVEV (reference sequence).